Listed here are 3 T cell receptor beta chains from one sample, sequenced in a study of CD8+ T cells in alopecia areata. The authors extracted RNA and reverse transcribed it into cDNA as the sequencing template. Assay used: immunoSEQ multiplex PCR; TCRdb lists only in-frame clones, some missing. In the table there are about 200,000 clones, 58% of which are singletons. Treatment specified: oral pan-JAK inhibitor, 5-10 mg twice daily. The sample here was CD4+ T cells sorted from blood, taken at week 24, from a patient treated with tofacitinib. These receptors were obtained from a human donor with alopecia areata.

This clone has a handful of counts. The chain uses TRBV28 and TRBJ2-7; D unclear. This CDR3 region has 12 residues. The V gene's germline CDR1 is MDHEN and CDR2 SYDVKM. The ends were cut back, 6 bases at V and 5 bases at J, with 11 bases in the middle. As DNA, the CDR3 is TGTGCCAGCAGCCCATGGGTCCACGAGCAGTACTTC. Residues: CASSPWVHEQYF. Based on the CDR3 plus reference TRBV28 and TRBJ2-7, the full variable domain is DVKVTQSSRYLVKRTGEKVFLECVQDMDHENMFWYRQDPGLGLRLIYFSYDVKMKEKGDIPEGYSVSREKKERFSLILESASTNQTSMYLCASSPWVHEQYFGPGTRLTVT.

The chain employs TRBV4-3 and TRBJ1-2, with TRBD1 identical over 7 bases. The CDR3 is made up of 14 amino acids. Germline trimming cut 2 bases from V and 8 bases from J; bases unmatched to any gene: 8. The germline gives CDR1 LGHNA, CDR2 YSLEER. CDR3: CASSQSTGMEGYTF. CDR3 bases: TGCGCCAGCAGCCAATCGACAGGGATGGAGGGCTACACCTTC.

There are a few counts of this clone. The J gene is TRBJ2-1, the V gene TRBV7-2; the D is unclear. The germline CDR1 and CDR2 sequences are SGHTA and FQGNSA. V was clipped by 2 bases and J by 7 bases, with 9 bases between them. This CDR3 has 13 amino acids. In DNA form, the CDR3 reads TGTGCCAGCAGCTTACACCCTCCAAATGAGCAGTTCTTC. Encoded protein: CASSLHPPNEQFF.